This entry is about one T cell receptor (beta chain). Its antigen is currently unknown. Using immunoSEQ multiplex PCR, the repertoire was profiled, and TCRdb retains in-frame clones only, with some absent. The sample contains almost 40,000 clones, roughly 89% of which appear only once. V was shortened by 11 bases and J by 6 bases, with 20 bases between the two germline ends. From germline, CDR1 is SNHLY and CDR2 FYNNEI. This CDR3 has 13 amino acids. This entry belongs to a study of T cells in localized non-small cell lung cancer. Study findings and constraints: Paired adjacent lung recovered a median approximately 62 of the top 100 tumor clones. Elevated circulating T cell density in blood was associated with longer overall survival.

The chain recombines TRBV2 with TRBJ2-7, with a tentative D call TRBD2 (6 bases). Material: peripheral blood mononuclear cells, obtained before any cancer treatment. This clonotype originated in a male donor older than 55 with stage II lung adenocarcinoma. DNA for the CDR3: TGTGCCGGAGGAAGGCTAGCGTCCCGCGAGCAGTACTTC. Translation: CAGGRLASREQYF.